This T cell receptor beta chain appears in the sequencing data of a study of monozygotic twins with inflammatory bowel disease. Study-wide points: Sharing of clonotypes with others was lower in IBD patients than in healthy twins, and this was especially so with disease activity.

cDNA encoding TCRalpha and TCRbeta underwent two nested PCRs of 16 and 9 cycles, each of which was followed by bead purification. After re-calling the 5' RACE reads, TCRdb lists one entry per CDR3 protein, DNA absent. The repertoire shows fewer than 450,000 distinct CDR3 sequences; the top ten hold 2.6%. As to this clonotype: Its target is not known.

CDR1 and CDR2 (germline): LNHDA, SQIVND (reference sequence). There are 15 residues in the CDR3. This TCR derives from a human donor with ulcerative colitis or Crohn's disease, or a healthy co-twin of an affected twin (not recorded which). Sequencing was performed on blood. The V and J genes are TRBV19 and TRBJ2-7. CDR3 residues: CASSSRSQGTYEQYF.